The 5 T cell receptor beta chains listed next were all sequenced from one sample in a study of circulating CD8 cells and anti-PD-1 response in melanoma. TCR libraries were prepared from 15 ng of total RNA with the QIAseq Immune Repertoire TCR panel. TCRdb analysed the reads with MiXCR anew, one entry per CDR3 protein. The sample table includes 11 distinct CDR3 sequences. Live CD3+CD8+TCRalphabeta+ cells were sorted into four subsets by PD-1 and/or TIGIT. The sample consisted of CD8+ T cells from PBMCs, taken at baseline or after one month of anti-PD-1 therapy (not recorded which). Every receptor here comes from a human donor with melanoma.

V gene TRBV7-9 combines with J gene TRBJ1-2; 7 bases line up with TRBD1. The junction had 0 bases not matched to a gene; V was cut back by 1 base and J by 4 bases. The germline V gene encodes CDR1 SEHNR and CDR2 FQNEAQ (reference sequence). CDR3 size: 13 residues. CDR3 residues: CASSLGDSYGYTF. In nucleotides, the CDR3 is TGTGCCAGCAGCTTAGGGGACAGCTATGGCTACACCTTC.

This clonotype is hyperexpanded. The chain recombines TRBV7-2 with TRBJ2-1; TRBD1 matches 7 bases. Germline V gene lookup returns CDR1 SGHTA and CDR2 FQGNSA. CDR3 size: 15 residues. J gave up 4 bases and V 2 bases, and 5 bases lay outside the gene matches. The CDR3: CASSLSYRGYNEQFF. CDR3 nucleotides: TGTGCCAGCAGCTTATCATACAGGGGTTACAATGAGCAGTTCTTC.

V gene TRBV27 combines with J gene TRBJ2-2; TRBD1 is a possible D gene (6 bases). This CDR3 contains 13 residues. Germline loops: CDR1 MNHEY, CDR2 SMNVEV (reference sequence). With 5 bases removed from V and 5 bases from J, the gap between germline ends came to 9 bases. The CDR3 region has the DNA TGTGCCAGCAGTCCCGGACAGACCGGGGAGCTGTTTTTT. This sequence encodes CASSPGQTGELFF.

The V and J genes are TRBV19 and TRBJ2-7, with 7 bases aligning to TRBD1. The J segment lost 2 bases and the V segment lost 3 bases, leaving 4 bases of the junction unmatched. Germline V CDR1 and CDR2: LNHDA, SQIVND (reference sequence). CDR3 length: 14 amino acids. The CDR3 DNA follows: TGTGCCAGTAGTATGGGACAGATAGCCTACGAGCAGTACTTC. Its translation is CASSMGQIAYEQYF.

The CDR3 DNA reads as TGTGCCAGTACTCGGACAGACATATACGCGGAGGTCGGGGAGCTGTTTTTT. Protein product: CASTRTDIYAEVGELFF. The chain links TRBV19 to TRBJ2-2; perhaps TRBD1 as D (6 bases). CDR3 size: 17 residues. Trimming took 7 bases from V and 7 from J, leaving 25 bases between them. CDR1 and CDR2 from the germline V gene are LNHDA and SQIVND (reference sequence).